These 20 T cell receptor beta chains came from one sample sequenced in a study of OX40 agonist ivuxolimab in advanced cancers. TCRdb's table, derived via immunoSEQ multiplex PCR, lists solely in-frame clones and lacks some. Among 35,000 to 50,000 clones listed, 85% to 90% were seen once. The source material was CD4+ or CD8+ T cells sorted from blood, sampled in a trial of the OX40 agonist ivuxolimab. These receptors were collected from an adult with an advanced solid tumor such as melanoma, head and neck, liver or kidney cancer.

This clone counts as medium-sized. The rearrangement links TRBV7-2 to TRBJ1-1, with D unresolved. This CDR3 region has 16 residues. Trimming cost V 2 bases and J 1 base, with 14 bases left between them. From germline, CDR1 is SGHTA and CDR2 FQGNSA. CDR3 sequence: CASSLRRYTQNTEAFF. CDR3 in DNA: TGTGCCAGCAGCTTACGTAGGTACACCCAGAACACTGAAGCTTTCTTT.

This chain links TRBV5-4 with TRBJ2-1, with 13 nucleotides matching TRBD2. V was pared by 2 bases and J by 9 bases, with 5 bases of the junction left unmatched. Germline V lookup: CDR1 SGHNT, CDR2 YYREEE (reference sequence). This CDR3 comprises 15 residues. In DNA, the CDR3 is TGTGCCAGCAGCTTACTAGCGGGGGGGCCGGGTGAGCAGTTCTTC. Encoded protein: CASSLLAGGPGEQFF.

The chain carries TRBV11-3 and TRBJ2-1; 9 bases agree with TRBD2. Germline V gives CDR1 SGHNT, CDR2 YENEEA. The CDR3 covers 16 residues. With 1 base clipped from V and 4 bases from J, the junction kept 5 bases outside the gene matches. CDR3 region: CASSLAGGGAYNEQFF. The CDR3 nucleotides read TGTGCCAGCAGCTTAGCGGGCGGGGGGGCTTACAATGAGCAGTTCTTC.

CDR3 in amino acids: CASSIFRVNTEAFF. CDR3 nucleotide sequence: TGTGCCAGTAGTATTTTCAGGGTGAACACTGAAGCTTTCTTT. This sequence joins TRBV19 and TRBJ1-1; D is possibly TRBD1 (5 bases). The CDR3 totals 14 residues. V lost 3 bases and J 0 bases, leaving 8 bases between the germline ends. CDR1 and CDR2 from the germline V gene are LNHDA and SQIVND (reference sequence). Full variable domain (outside the CDR3, taken from reference TRBV19 and TRBJ1-1): DGGITQSPKYLFRKEGQNVTLSCEQNLNHDAMYWYRQDPGQGLRLIYYSQIVNDFQKGDIAEGYSVSREKKESFPLTVTSAQKNPTAFYLCASSIFRVNTEAFFGQGTRLTVV.

The V and J genes are TRBV5-8 and TRBJ1-5; D may be TRBD1 (5 bases). This CDR3 has 14 amino acids. The V end lost 3 bases, the J end lost 5 bases, and 12 bases lay between the germline ends. The V gene's germline CDR1 is SGHTS and CDR2 YDEGEE. CDR3 DNA: TGTGCCAGCAGCTGGGAGGGGCTCCATCAGCCCCAGCATTTT. This translates into CASSWEGLHQPQHF.

Points on this clone: One end of the junction fails to match germline, which may point to a read error. The rearrangement uses TRBV5-4 and TRBJ2-7; unclear D gene. The germline gives CDR1 SGHNT, CDR2 YYREEE (reference sequence). The CDR3 totals 13 residues. The CDR3 nucleotides read TGCGCCAGCAGCCAAAGCCCCAGTACCGAGCAGTACTTC. Its protein is CASSQSPSTEQYF.

This clone was detected once. V and J are TRBV21-1 and TRBJ2-2. TRBV21-1 is a pseudogene. There are 21 residues in the CDR3. CDR3 bases: TGTGCCAGCAGTTTTCTCTCGCCGCGGGACAACATTCCGACCCTTACCGGGGAGCTGTTTTTT. Amino acids: CASSFLSPRDNIPTLTGELFF.

The V call is TRBV25-1, the J call TRBJ2-7; no firm D call. Per the germline V gene, CDR1 is MGHDK and CDR2 is SYGVNS. The CDR3 is 14 residues long. V was trimmed by 3 bases and J by 2 bases, leaving 11 bases between them. Here the CDR3 DNA reads TGTGCCAGCAGTGATCCCCGGCACCCCTACGAGCAGTACGTC. Protein: CASSDPRHPYEQYV.

The chain is built from TRBV11-2 and TRBJ2-2; no reliable D call. Trimming cost V 5 bases and J 7 bases, with 8 bases left between them. The CDR3 loop spans 12 amino acids. The germline CDR1 and CDR2 sequences are SGHAT and FQNNGV. This CDR3 is CASSPAGGELFF. In DNA, the CDR3 is TGTGCCAGCAGCCCCGCCGGCGGGGAGCTGTTTTTT. Full variable domain (remainder filled in from reference TRBV11-2 and TRBJ2-2): EAGVAQSPRYKIIEKRQSVAFWCNPISGHATLYWYQQILGQGPKLLIQFQNNGVVDDSQLPKDRFSAERLKGVDSTLKIQPAKLEDSAVYLCASSPAGGELFFGEGSRLTVL.

V and J are TRBV30 and TRBJ2-3; the match to TRBD2 covers 7 bases. The CDR3 loop spans 11 amino acids. Germline V gene lookup returns CDR1 GTSNPN and CDR2 SVGIG (reference sequence). The CDR3 reads CGGGNQDTQYF. In nucleotides, the CDR3 is TGTGGGGGGGGGAACCAAGATACGCAGTATTTT.

This sequence joins TRBV6-1 and TRBJ2-2; D might be TRBD1 or TRBD2, each matching 6 bases. With 0 bases removed from V and 3 bases from J, the gap between germline ends came to 11 bases. Germline values: CDR1 MNHNS, CDR2 SASEGT. This CDR3 is 16 amino acids long. CDR3 residues: CASSEAEGHYTGELFF. Here the CDR3 DNA reads TGTGCCAGCAGTGAAGCGGAGGGACACTACACCGGGGAGCTGTTTTTT.

This clone was seen a handful of times. This chain joins TRBV11-2 and TRBJ2-7; D gene unclear. Trimming removed 3 bases at V and 4 bases at J, with 7 bases between. Per germline, CDR1 SGHAT and CDR2 FQNNGV. This CDR3 is 12 amino acids long. The DNA of the CDR3 is TGTGCCAGCAGCTTGTTGGGGTACGAGCAGTACTTC. Its protein product is CASSLLGYEQYF.

The V and J genes are TRBV6-5 and TRBJ2-5; no firm D call. V shed 0 bases and J shed 4 bases, with 3 bases lying between them. This CDR3 has 12 amino acids. Germline V gene sequence: CDR1 MNHEY, CDR2 SVGAGI. This CDR3 is CASSYSGETQYF. CDR3 nucleotide sequence: TGTGCCAGCAGTTACTCAGGAGAGACCCAGTACTTC.

J is TRBJ1-1 and V is TRBV6-5; D call uncertain. Between the trimmed V and J ends, which lost 4 bases and 1 base, there was a span of 4 bases. Germline values: CDR1 MNHEY, CDR2 SVGAGI. The CDR3 sequence is 12 residues long. CDR3 sequence reads: CASSWGNTEAFF. As DNA, the CDR3 is TGTGCCAGCAGTTGGGGGAACACTGAAGCTTTCTTT.

J is TRBJ2-7 and V is TRBV7-2; no definite D call. Per the germline V gene, CDR1 is SGHTA and CDR2 is FQGNSA. Trimming shortened V by 0 bases and J by 0 bases, and 9 bases separated the two germline ends. The CDR3 runs 15 residues. CDR3 region: CASSLARMDSYEQYV. DNA for the CDR3: TGTGCCAGCAGCTTAGCCCGGATGGACTCCTACGAGCAGTACGTC.

The rearrangement links TRBV9 to TRBJ1-4; 8 positions match TRBD1. V shed 4 bases and J 11 bases; nucleotides not matched to a gene: 7. Looked up from germline, CDR1 is SGDLS and CDR2 is YYNGEE. This CDR3 spans 13 amino acids. CDR3 loop: CASSLGQGGKLFF. As DNA, the CDR3 is TGTGCCAGCAGCCTTGGACAGGGAGGCAAACTGTTTTTT.

This chain connects TRBV2 to TRBJ1-5, with D maybe TRBD1 (5 bases). Per germline, CDR1 SNHLY and CDR2 FYNNEI. The CDR3 has 13 amino acids. The V end was cut by 7 bases, the J end by 5 bases, with 12 bases between. DNA of the CDR3: TGTGCCAGCATTTCCGGGGCAGATCAGCCCCAGCATTTT. Translation gives CASISGADQPQHF.

The chain uses TRBV9 and TRBJ2-5; 7 bases are shared with TRBD2. The CDR3 runs to 13 residues. Germline assignment: CDR1 SGDLS and CDR2 YYNGEE. J gave up 3 bases and V 3 bases, and 2 bases lay outside the gene matches. This CDR3 is CASSARGEETQYF. The CDR3 bases are TGTGCCAGCAGCGCCCGGGGGGAAGAGACCCAGTACTTC.

The V call is TRBV5-4, the J call TRBJ2-2; D gene unclear. Trimming removed 5 bases from V and 6 bases from J, with 11 bases in between. CDR3 length equals 13 residues. The germline gives CDR1 SGHNT, CDR2 YYREEE (reference sequence). The DNA for the CDR3 is TGTGCCAGCAGGCAGGTGGGATCCGGGGAGCTGTTTTTT. Amino acid sequence: CASRQVGSGELFF. Based on the CDR3 plus reference TRBV5-4 and TRBJ2-2, the full variable domain is ETGVTQSPTHLIKTRGQQVTLRCSSQSGHNTVSWYQQALGQGPQFIFQYYREEENGRGNFPPRFSGLQFPNYSSELNVNALELDDSALYLCASRQVGSGELFFGEGSRLTVL.

The chain joins TRBV14 to TRBJ2-2, with TRBD1 matching over 9 bases. V shed 4 bases and J 4 bases; nucleotides not matched to a gene: 7. This CDR3 contains 16 residues. The germline CDR1 and CDR2 sequences are SGHDN and FVKESK. This chain's CDR3 is CASSPEGQGITGELFF. The CDR3 DNA reads as TGTGCCAGCAGCCCTGAAGGACAGGGGATCACCGGGGAGCTGTTTTTT. The complete variable domain, with remaining parts taken from reference TRBV14 and TRBJ2-2, reads EAGVTQFPSHSVIEKGQTVTLRCDPISGHDNLYWYRRVMGKEIKFLLHFVKESKQDESGMPNNRFLAERTGGTYSTLKVQPAELEDSGVYFCASSPEGQGITGELFFGEGSRLTVL.